The source of this T cell receptor beta chain is a study of spatial heterogeneity in lung cancer. CDR3 length equals 14 residues. Germline CDR1 is ENHRY and CDR2 is SYGVKD. V trimming: 10 bases; J trimming: 9 bases; junction bases outside the gene matches: 9. As for time point: sample taken at primary tumor resection. This clonotype was counted only a few times. TCRdb passed the 5' RACE reads through MiXCR, listing each CDR3 protein once. This table has some 100,000 distinct CDR3 sequences, approximately 12% appearing once. This chain connects TRBV10-3 to TRBJ2-1; 13 positions agree with TRBD2. Sample: PBMCs, taken at surgery. The TCR comes from a male donor with early-stage non-small cell lung cancer. The CDR3 coding sequence is TGTGCCACTCTAGGACTAGCGGGAGAGGGTGAGCAGTTCTTC. This encodes CATLGLAGEGEQFF.